What follows are 16 T cell receptor beta chains derived from one specimen sequenced in a study of technical replicates of blood from a handful of donors. TCRdb's copy holds only in-frame clones and misses some; the assay was immunoSEQ multiplex PCR. The sample contains about 61,000 clones, more than 70% of which appear only once. Sequencing was carried out using PBMCs. These receptors were collected from a human donor in good health. Some clones in this sample may be carry-over from other donors' samples.

The chain uses TRBV29-1 and TRBJ2-7; 11 bases map to TRBD2. The V gene's germline CDR1 is SQVTM and CDR2 ANQGSEA. Trimming cost V 7 bases and J 1 base; bases outside gene matches: 6. The CDR3 has 14 amino acids. In nucleotides, the CDR3 is TGCAGCGCCCCGGGACTAGCGGATTCCTACGAGCAGTACTTC. This sequence encodes CSAPGLADSYEQYF.

DNA for the CDR3: TGTGCCAGCAGCTTAGCTCCCGGGGGTGGATATCAGCCCCAGCATTTT. It specifies CASSLAPGGGYQPQHF. The chain joins TRBV7-8 to TRBJ1-5, with D possibly TRBD1 on 5 matching bases. This CDR3 has 16 amino acids. Trimming took 0 bases from V and 5 from J, leaving 14 bases between them. Germline CDR1 SGHVS, CDR2 FQNEAQ.

The chain carries TRBV6-6 and TRBJ2-1, with 9 bases aligning to TRBD2. The CDR3 contains 15 residues. CDR1 is MNHNY and CDR2 is SVGAGI in the germline V gene (reference sequence). J gave up 9 bases and V 7 bases, and 13 bases lay outside the gene matches. CDR3 nucleotides: TGTGCCAGCACGGGCCCAGCGGGGGGCCTCGGTGAGCAGTTCTTC. Its translation: CASTGPAGGLGEQFF.

This rearrangement joins TRBV7-8 to TRBJ2-7, with D tentatively TRBD1 (6 bases). The CDR3 runs to 15 residues. The V and J ends lost 2 bases and 3 bases respectively, with 14 bases between them. The germline V gene encodes CDR1 SGHVS and CDR2 FQNEAQ. In DNA form, the CDR3 reads TGTGCCAGCAGCTTAAAGGCAGGGGCCCTCTACGAGCAGTACTTC. Translating it yields CASSLKAGALYEQYF.

The chain couples TRBV14 to TRBJ2-6, with a weak D call TRBD1 (7 bases). Germline assignment: CDR1 SGHDN and CDR2 FVKESK. The CDR3 consists of 18 residues. With 4 bases removed from V and 0 bases from J, the gap between germline ends came to 16 bases. The CDR3: CASSPRQGAGSGANVLTF. The CDR3 DNA reads TGTGCCAGCAGCCCCCGACAGGGAGCGGGCTCTGGGGCCAACGTCCTGACTTTC.

This chain links TRBV6-5 with TRBJ1-6; weak D call: TRBD1 (5 bases). The CDR3 is made up of 14 amino acids. Looked up from germline, CDR1 is MNHEY and CDR2 is SVGAGI. Trimming took 4 bases from V and 6 from J, leaving 10 bases between them. CDR3 DNA sequence: TGTGCCAGCAGTTTCGGGACTCTTAATTCACCCCTCCACTTT. Translation gives CASSFGTLNSPLHF.

Concerning this clone itself: One end of the junction varies from germline; a read error may be responsible. V usage is TRBV11-2 and J usage is TRBJ2-2; tentative D call: TRBD2 (6 bases). CDR1 SGHAT and CDR2 FQNNGV come from the germline V gene. The CDR3 loop spans 14 amino acids. The CDR3 spells CAGSGPANTGELFF. DNA of the CDR3: TGTGCCGGCAGCGGGCCAGCGAACACCGGGGAGCTGTTTTTT.

The chain has TRBV20-1 and TRBJ2-5; the D gene is possibly TRBD1 (5 bases). V gave up 5 bases and J gave up 7 bases, with 11 bases separating them. CDR1 DFQATT and CDR2 SNEGSKA come from the germline V gene (reference sequence). This CDR3 is built from 11 residues. CDR3 nucleotide sequence: TGCAGTGCTGCCCGTCAGGGGACCCAGTACTTC. This translates into CSAARQGTQYF.

This clone was detected only once. This chain joins TRBV18 and TRBJ1-4, with 9 bases that match TRBD1. The V segment lost 3 bases and the J segment 8 bases; nucleotides outside the gene matches: 10. This CDR3 has 16 residues. In germline, CDR1 is KGHSH, CDR2 LQKENI. In DNA, the CDR3 is TGTGCCAGCTCACCGGAGATCGACAGGGGGGCAGAAAAACTGTTTTTT. It codes for CASSPEIDRGAEKLFF.

This clone showed up just a few times. V gene TRBV6-1 combines with J gene TRBJ2-5; 7 bases map to TRBD2. The CDR3 consists of 15 residues. Germline CDR1 MNHNS, CDR2 SASEGT. Germline trimming cut 2 bases from V and 3 bases from J; bases unmatched to any gene: 6. Here the CDR3 DNA reads TGTGCCAGCAGTGAACTGTGGCGGGGGAAAGAGACCCAGTACTTC. It specifies CASSELWRGKETQYF.

The rearrangement uses TRBV7-2 and TRBJ2-3; 10 bases line up with TRBD2. The CDR3 totals 16 residues. Looked up from germline, CDR1 is SGHTA and CDR2 is FQGNSA. V shed 5 bases, J shed 2 bases, and the junction held 7 bases outside the gene matches. CDR3 DNA sequence: TGTGCCAGCAGCAATAGCGGGGGGCTGATCACAGATACGCAGTATTTT. It codes for CASSNSGGLITDTQYF.

The CDR3 is CSDTGTGYHGYTF. CDR3 sequence (DNA): TGCAGCGATACCGGGACAGGGTATCATGGCTACACCTTC. J is TRBJ1-2 and V is TRBV29-1; 9 nucleotides match TRBD1. The trim removed 7 bases at V and 6 bases at J, leaving 9 bases unmatched. Germline V lookup: CDR1 SQVTM, CDR2 ANQGSEA. The CDR3 loop spans 13 amino acids.

This chain uses TRBV6-6 with TRBJ1-4, with D possibly matching TRBD1 (6 bases). The CDR3 sequence is 15 residues long. V was shortened by 4 bases and J by 3 bases, with 12 bases between the two germline ends. Germline V lookup: CDR1 MNHNY, CDR2 SVGAGI (reference sequence). CDR3 nucleotide sequence: TGTGCCAGCAGTTCAACAGGGTTAGCTAATGAAAAACTGTTTTTT. Protein product: CASSSTGLANEKLFF.

The rearrangement uses TRBV28 and TRBJ2-5; D is possibly TRBD2 (7 bases). CDR1 is MDHEN, CDR2 SYDVKM, per germline. The V end lost 9 bases, the J end lost 5 bases, and 13 bases lay between the germline ends. The CDR3 covers 12 residues. CDR3 coding DNA: TGTGCCAGTTGGACAGCGGGGGAGACCCAGTACTTC. Its protein is CASWTAGETQYF. The complete variable domain, with remaining parts taken from reference TRBV28 and TRBJ2-5, reads DVKVTQSSRYLVKRTGEKVFLECVQDMDHENMFWYRQDPGLGLRLIYFSYDVKMKEKGDIPEGYSVSREKKERFSLILESASTNQTSMYLCASWTAGETQYFGPGTRLLVL.

V gene TRBV18 combines with J gene TRBJ1-2, with 7 bases lining up with TRBD1. Germline CDR1 KGHSH, CDR2 LQKENI. This CDR3 comprises 16 residues. J gave up 3 bases and V 6 bases, and 13 bases lay outside the gene matches. Here the CDR3 reads CASSAEGAGEDYGYTF. The CDR3 bases are TGTGCCAGCTCGGCAGAGGGGGCAGGGGAAGACTATGGCTACACCTTC.

V is TRBV5-4 and J is TRBJ2-1; D might be TRBD1 (6 bases). CDR1 and CDR2 (germline): SGHNT, YYREEE (reference sequence). The CDR3 sequence is 15 residues long. Trimming pared 3 bases from V and 0 bases from J, leaving 10 bases between. CDR3 sequence (DNA): TGTGCCAGCAGCTACCAGGGGACCTCCTACAATGAGCAGTTCTTC. The encoded protein is CASSYQGTSYNEQFF.